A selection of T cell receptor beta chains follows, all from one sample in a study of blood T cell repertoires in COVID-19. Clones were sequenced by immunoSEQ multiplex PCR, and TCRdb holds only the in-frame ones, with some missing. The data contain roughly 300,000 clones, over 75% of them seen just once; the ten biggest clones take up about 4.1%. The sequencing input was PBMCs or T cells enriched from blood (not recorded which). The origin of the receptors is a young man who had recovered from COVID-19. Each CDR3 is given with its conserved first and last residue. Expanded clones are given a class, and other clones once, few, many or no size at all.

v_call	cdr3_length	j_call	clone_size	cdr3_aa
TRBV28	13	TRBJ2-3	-	CASSLGGTNTQYF
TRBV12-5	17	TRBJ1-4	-	CASGLAPFTRTNEKLFF
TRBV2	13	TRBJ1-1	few	CASTEDMNTEAFF
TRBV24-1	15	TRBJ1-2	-	CATSETGTANYGYTF
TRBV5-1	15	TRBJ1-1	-	CASSARQGSDTEAFF
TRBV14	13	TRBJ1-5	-	CASSRQGNQPQHF
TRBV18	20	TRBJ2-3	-	CASYPLQAWTSGGATDTQYF
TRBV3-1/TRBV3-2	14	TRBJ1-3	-	CASSLDRSEFTIYF
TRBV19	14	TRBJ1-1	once	CASSIWSSGSEAFF
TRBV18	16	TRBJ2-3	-	CASSPPAQGYPDTQYF
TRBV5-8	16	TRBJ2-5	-	CASSPAAPAPQETQYF
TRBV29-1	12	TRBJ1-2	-	CSVGQIRLGYTF
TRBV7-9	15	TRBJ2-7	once	CASTITGGASHEQYF
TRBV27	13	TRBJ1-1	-	CASSLFVNTEAFF
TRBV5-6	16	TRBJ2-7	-	CASSISLAGNSYEQYF
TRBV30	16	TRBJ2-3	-	CAWSSAGGSSTDTQYF
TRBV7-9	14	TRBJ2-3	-	CASSPPSGADTQYF
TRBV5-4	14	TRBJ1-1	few	CASRDGQMNTEAFF
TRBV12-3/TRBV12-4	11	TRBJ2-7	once	CASSLFSEQYF
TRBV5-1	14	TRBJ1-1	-	CASSLDAGNTEAFF
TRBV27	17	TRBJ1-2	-	CASSIRTGGGGFGGYTF
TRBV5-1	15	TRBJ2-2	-	CASSTGTSSTGELFF
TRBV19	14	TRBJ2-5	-	CASSTGTSPETQYF
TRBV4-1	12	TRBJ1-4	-	CASKPDRGKLFF
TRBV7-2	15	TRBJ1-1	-	CASSLVNGRNTEAFF